Below, 17 T cell receptor beta chains from the same sample are listed, as sequenced in a study of radiation and T cells in renal cell carcinoma (dated by TCRdb to 2018 to 2020). Libraries were constructed by the immunoSEQ multiplex PCR assay. The clones in this table, taken by TCRdb from immuneACCESS, are in-frame only. Not every clone is retained; where verified, under half of the shortfall comes from an unresolved V gene, and the cause of the rest is unknown. This sample comprises tens of thousands of clones, roughly 79% of them detected only once. Jointly, the top ten make up 7.3% of the sample. The time point label, as the study defines it: baseline pretreatment blood. The treatment or condition label, as the study defines it: 15 Gy SBRT to primary tumor, nephrectomy 4 weeks later. The sample here was blood, taken from a patient whose treatment included radiotherapy and nephrectomy. The source is a man aged 60-69 years with renal cell carcinoma.

This chain links TRBV19 with TRBJ1-2; 10 nucleotides align to TRBD1. Germline V gives CDR1 LNHDA, CDR2 SQIVND (reference sequence). The junction had 7 bases not matched to a gene; V was cut back by 1 base and J by 8 bases. There are 15 residues in the CDR3. CDR3 DNA: TGTGCCAGTAGTATAGTGCTGACAGGGGGCGAGGGCTACACCTTC. Translating gives CASSIVLTGGEGYTF.

This sequence joins TRBV7-2 and TRBJ1-6; D is uncertain. The CDR3 contains 15 residues. V was cut by 5 bases and J by 10 bases, with 18 bases left in between. Looked up from germline, CDR1 is SGHTA and CDR2 is FQGNSA. DNA for the CDR3: TGTGCCAGCAGCCCAGTTTTAGGGCGCGGCTCACCCCTCCACTTT. Translation gives CASSPVLGRGSPLHF.

V is TRBV5-1 and J is TRBJ1-1, with D maybe TRBD1 (6 bases). The length of the CDR3 is 15 residues. Germline V gene sequence: CDR1 SGHRS, CDR2 YFSETQ. The V end was cut by 0 bases, the J end by 4 bases, with 13 bases between. CDR3 protein: CASSLEGVASTEAFF. CDR3 sequence (DNA): TGCGCCAGCAGCTTGGAGGGGGTGGCGAGCACTGAAGCTTTCTTT.

This clone came up a few times. J is TRBJ2-5 and V is TRBV27; the match to TRBD2 covers 9 bases. Looked up from germline, CDR1 is MNHEY and CDR2 is SMNVEV (reference sequence). The CDR3 loop spans 14 amino acids. With 10 bases clipped from V and 0 bases from J, the junction kept 6 bases outside the gene matches. The CDR3 DNA reads TGTGCCACCCAAGCGGGGGGTGACCAAGAGACCCAGTACTTC. Its protein is CATQAGGDQETQYF.

The chain combines TRBV6-1 with TRBJ1-2; 8 positions match TRBD1. The CDR3 consists of 17 residues. Germline assignment: CDR1 MNHNS and CDR2 SASEGT. V shed 1 base and J 4 bases; nucleotides not matched to a gene: 11. CDR3 sequence: CASSEGRGRLRSYGYTF. In DNA, the CDR3 is TGTGCCAGCAGTGAAGGCAGGGGGCGCTTGCGGTCCTATGGCTACACCTTC.

This sequence joins TRBV5-1 and TRBJ2-3, with D maybe TRBD1 (5 bases). V dropped 0 bases and J dropped 4 bases, with 12 bases sitting between them. The CDR3 contains 15 residues. Germline V CDR1 and CDR2: SGHRS, YFSETQ. The CDR3 protein is CASSLESQGPDTQYF. CDR3 nucleotide sequence: TGCGCCAGCAGCTTGGAATCCCAGGGCCCAGATACGCAGTATTTT.

The chain recombines TRBV6-1 with TRBJ2-1; possible D gene TRBD2, 6 bases. The ends were cut back, 2 bases at V and 3 bases at J, with 11 bases in the middle. CDR1 MNHNS and CDR2 SASEGT come from the germline V gene. The CDR3 sequence is 15 residues long. In DNA form, the CDR3 reads TGTGCCAGCAGTGAATGGGCTAGCGACTACAATGAGCAGTTCTTC. Translating it yields CASSEWASDYNEQFF.

The chain is built from TRBV19 and TRBJ1-2; TRBD1 is a possible D gene (6 bases). The CDR3 runs to 14 residues. Germline CDR1 reads LNHDA; CDR2 reads SQIVND (reference sequence). The ends were cut back, 3 bases at V and 1 base at J, with 9 bases in the middle. The CDR3 loop is CASSIRGNNYGYTF. The CDR3 DNA reads TGTGCCAGTAGTATTAGGGGGAATAACTATGGCTACACCTTC.

The chain carries TRBV27 and TRBJ1-2; D gene uncertain. Germline V gene sequence: CDR1 MNHEY, CDR2 SMNVEV (reference sequence). The V gene lost 2 bases and the J gene lost 5 bases, with 9 bases spanning the gap. This CDR3 has 13 residues. Written as DNA, the CDR3 is TGTGCCAGCAGTTTAGGCGGGTGGTATGGCTACACCTTC. Translated, it gives CASSLGGWYGYTF.

This clone occurred once. The rearrangement links TRBV2 to TRBJ2-3; 9 nucleotides line up with TRBD1. Per germline, CDR1 SNHLY and CDR2 FYNNEI. The J segment lost 5 bases and the V segment lost 9 bases, leaving 12 bases of the junction unmatched. The CDR3 is made up of 15 amino acids. CDR3 bases: TGTGCCAGATGGTCCGGGACAGGGAGCGGAGATACGCAGTATTTT. Its protein product is CARWSGTGSGDTQYF.

This clone was picked up a small number of times. The rearrangement joins TRBV7-7 to TRBJ2-5, with D possibly being TRBD1 or TRBD2 (5 bases each). Germline V gives CDR1 SSHAT, CDR2 FNYEAQ (reference sequence). The CDR3 sequence is 13 residues long. The V and J ends lost 6 bases and 5 bases respectively, with 13 bases between them. The CDR3: CASRAGTLETQYF. The CDR3, as DNA: TGTGCCAGCAGGGCCGGGACGCTGGAGACCCAGTACTTC.

This chain joins TRBV5-6 and TRBJ1-2, with 11 bases aligning to TRBD1. Germline trimming cut 3 bases from V and 4 bases from J; bases unmatched to any gene: 8. Looked up from germline, CDR1 is SGHDT and CDR2 is YYEEEE. The CDR3 contains 16 residues. Here the CDR3 DNA reads TGTGCCAGCAGCTATCCGGGACAGGGGGTCCCCTATGGCTACACCTTC. This translates into CASSYPGQGVPYGYTF.

This chain connects TRBV5-4 to TRBJ1-1; D remains ambiguous. V dropped 0 bases and J dropped 2 bases, with 5 bases sitting between them. This CDR3 spans 13 amino acids. CDR1 SGHNT and CDR2 YYREEE come from the germline V gene (reference sequence). CDR3 DNA sequence: TGTGCCAGCAGCTTGGATATCAACACTGAAGCTTTCTTT. This codes for CASSLDINTEAFF.

This clone appeared once. Germline and junction disagree at one end, which may indicate a read error. The chain has TRBV2 and TRBJ2-2, with D possibly matching TRBD2 (5 bases). This CDR3 has 15 amino acids. In germline, CDR1 is SNHLY, CDR2 FYNNEI. The DNA of the CDR3 is TGTGCCAGCAGGTTATTTTCGGGGAACCCCGGGGAGCTGTTTTTT. This encodes CASRLFSGNPGELFF.

The V gene is TRBV19, the J gene TRBJ2-7, with 9 bases aligning to TRBD2. The CDR3 totals 16 residues. In germline, CDR1 is LNHDA, CDR2 SQIVND (reference sequence). After removal of 5 bases from V and 1 base from J, the junction contained 9 bases not matched to a gene. The CDR3 sequence: CASSPYSGGNSYEQYF. CDR3 nucleotides: TGTGCCAGTAGTCCTTACAGCGGGGGGAATTCCTACGAGCAGTACTTC.

V is TRBV11-2 and J is TRBJ2-7; no reliable D call. V shed 0 bases and J shed 4 bases, with 7 bases lying between them. The germline V gene has CDR1 SGHAT and CDR2 FQNNGV. This CDR3 has 13 residues. CDR3 coding DNA: TGTGCCAGCAGCTTAGATGGGCTTTACGAGCAGTACGTC. Translating it yields CASSLDGLYEQYV.

The V gene is TRBV5-1, the J gene TRBJ1-2, with D perhaps TRBD1 (5 bases). CDR1 and CDR2 from the germline V gene are SGHRS and YFSETQ. V was shortened by 3 bases and J by 8 bases, with 11 bases between the two germline ends. The CDR3 sequence is 12 residues long. The CDR3 DNA follows: TGCGCCAGCAGCTATCAGGGAAGCGGCTACACCTTC. Its protein is CASSYQGSGYTF.